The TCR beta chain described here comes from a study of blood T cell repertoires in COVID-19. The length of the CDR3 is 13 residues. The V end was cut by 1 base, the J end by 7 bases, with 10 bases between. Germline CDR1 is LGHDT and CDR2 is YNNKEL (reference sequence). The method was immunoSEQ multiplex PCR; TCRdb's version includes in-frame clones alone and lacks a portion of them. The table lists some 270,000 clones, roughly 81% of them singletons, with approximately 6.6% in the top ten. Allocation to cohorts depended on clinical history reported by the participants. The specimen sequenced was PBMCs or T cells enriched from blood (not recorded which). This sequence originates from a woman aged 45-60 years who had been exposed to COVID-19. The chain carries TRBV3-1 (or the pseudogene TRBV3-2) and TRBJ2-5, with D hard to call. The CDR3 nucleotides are TGTGCCAGCAGCCAAGCTGCCCGAGGGACCCAGTACTTC. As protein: CASSQAARGTQYF.